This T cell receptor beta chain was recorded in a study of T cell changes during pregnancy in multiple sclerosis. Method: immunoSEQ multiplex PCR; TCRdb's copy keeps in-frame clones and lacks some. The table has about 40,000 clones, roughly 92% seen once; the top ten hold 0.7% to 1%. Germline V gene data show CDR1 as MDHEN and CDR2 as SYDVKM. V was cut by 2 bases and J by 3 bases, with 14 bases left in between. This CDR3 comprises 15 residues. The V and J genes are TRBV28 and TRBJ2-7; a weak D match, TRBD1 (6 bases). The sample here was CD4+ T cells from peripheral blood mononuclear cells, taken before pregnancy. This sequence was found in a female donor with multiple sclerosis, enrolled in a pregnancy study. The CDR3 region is CASSLRRLQGYEQYF. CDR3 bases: TGTGCCAGCAGTTTAAGGCGCCTACAGGGCTACGAGCAGTACTTC.